A single T cell receptor (beta chain) is shown here with its context. The data originate from a study of cytomegalovirus exposure and HLA in healthy donors. PCR primers comprised 60 Vbeta and 13 Jbeta primers. Clones were read by immunoSEQ multiplex PCR, and TCRdb kept only the in-frame ones, dropping some. The table shows more than 130,000 clones, with around three quarters occurring only once. The sequencing input was PBMCs. This receptor was obtained from a man between 40 and 49 years old in good health and CMV-seropositive.

The CDR3 loop reads CASRVFSRRAVNTEAFF. The CDR3, as DNA: TGTGCCAGCAGGGTATTCTCTCGGAGGGCCGTGAACACTGAAGCTTTCTTT. V gene TRBV5-5 combines with J gene TRBJ1-1; no definite D call. The germline V and J ends were trimmed by 5 bases and 0 bases, with 20 bases remaining between them. The germline V gene has CDR1 SGHKS and CDR2 YYEKEE (reference sequence). This CDR3 is built from 17 residues.